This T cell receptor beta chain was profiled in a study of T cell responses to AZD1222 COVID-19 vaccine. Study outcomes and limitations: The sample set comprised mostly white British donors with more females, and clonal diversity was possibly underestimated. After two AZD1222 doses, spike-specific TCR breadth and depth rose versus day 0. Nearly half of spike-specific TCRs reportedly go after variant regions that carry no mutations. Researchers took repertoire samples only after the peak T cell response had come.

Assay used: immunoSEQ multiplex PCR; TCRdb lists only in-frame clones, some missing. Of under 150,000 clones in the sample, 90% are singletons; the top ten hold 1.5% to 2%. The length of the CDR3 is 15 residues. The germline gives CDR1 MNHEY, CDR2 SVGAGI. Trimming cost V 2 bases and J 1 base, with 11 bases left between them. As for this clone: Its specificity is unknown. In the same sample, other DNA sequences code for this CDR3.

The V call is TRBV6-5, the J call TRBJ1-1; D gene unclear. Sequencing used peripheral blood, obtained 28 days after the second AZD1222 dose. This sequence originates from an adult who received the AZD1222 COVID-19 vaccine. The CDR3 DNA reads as TGTGCCAGCAGTTACGGCGGAAAGGGGAACACTGAAGCTTTCTTT. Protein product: CASSYGGKGNTEAFF.